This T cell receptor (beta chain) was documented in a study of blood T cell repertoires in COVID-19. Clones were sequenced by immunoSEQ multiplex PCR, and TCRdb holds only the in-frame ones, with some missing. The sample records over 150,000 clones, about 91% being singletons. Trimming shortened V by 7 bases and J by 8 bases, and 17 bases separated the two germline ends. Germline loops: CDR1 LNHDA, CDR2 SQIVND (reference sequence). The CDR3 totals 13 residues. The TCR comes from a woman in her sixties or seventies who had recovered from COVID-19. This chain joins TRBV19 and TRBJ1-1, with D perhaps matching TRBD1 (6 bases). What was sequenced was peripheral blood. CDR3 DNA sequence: TGTGCCAGTATCCGGACAAATAGGGGGGAAGCTTTCTTT. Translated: CASIRTNRGEAFF. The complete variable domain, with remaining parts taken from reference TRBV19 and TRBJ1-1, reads DGGITQSPKYLFRKEGQNVTLSCEQNLNHDAMYWYRQDPGQGLRLIYYSQIVNDFQKGDIAEGYSVSREKKESFPLTVTSAQKNPTAFYLCASIRTNRGEAFFGQGTRLTVV.